Listed here is a single T cell receptor (beta chain). Its antigen is still unknown. Sequencing was performed with immunoSEQ multiplex PCR; in TCRdb, only in-frame clones are kept and a portion is missing. Of about 110,000 clones listed, around 87% are singletons. The record originates from a study of T cell responses to AZD1222 COVID-19 vaccine. Whole-study findings and limits: Sampled repertoires all dated from after the peak T cell response. Only a handful of people who got AZD1222 tested seropositive at baseline.

Second-dose intervals of approximately 4 or approximately 12 weeks were pooled. Trimming shortened V by 2 bases and J by 5 bases, and 14 bases separated the two germline ends. The CDR3 contains 15 residues. Germline assignment: CDR1 MNHEY and CDR2 SVGEGT. The sample consisted of peripheral blood, taken 28 days after the second AZD1222 dose. The receptor comes from an adult who received the AZD1222 COVID-19 vaccine. This chain connects TRBV6-2 or TRBV6-3 to TRBJ2-3; perhaps D is TRBD1 or TRBD2 (5 bases each). The CDR3: CASSYTGSGGDTQYF. The DNA of the CDR3 is TGTGCCAGCAGTTACACCGGGTCTGGGGGAGATACGCAGTATTTT.